This is a list of T cell receptor beta chains from one sample in a study of T cells in localized non-small cell lung cancer. Produced via immunoSEQ multiplex PCR; TCRdb's table is partial and in-frame only. Of roughly 6,700 clones in the sample, over 40% were seen once. The input for sequencing was lung tumor tissue, taken before any cancer treatment. These receptors were collected from a man aged 35-75 years with stage III lung adenocarcinoma. Both conserved end residues are part of each CDR3. The D gene is left open where the match is weak.

j_call v_call d_call cdr3_aa cdr3_nt
TRBJ2-2 TRBV9 - CASEWIAGTGELFF TGTGCCAGCGAGTGGATTGCGGGCACCGGGGAGCTGTTTTTT
TRBJ2-7 TRBV5-1 TRBD2 CASSLAGTSNHEQYF TGCGCCAGCAGCTTGGCCGGGACTAGCAACCACGAGCAGTACTTC
TRBJ2-2 TRBV18 - CASSPPGTGELFF TGTGCCAGCTCACCACCCGGGACCGGGGAGCTGTTTTTT
TRBJ1-5 TRBV6-7 - CASSEDRKTSSNQPQHF TGTGCCAGCAGTGAAGATCGGAAGACTTCAAGCAATCAGCCCCAGCATTTT
TRBJ1-5 TRBV16 TRBD1 CASSQGTGYSNQPQHF TGTGCCAGCAGCCAAGGGACAGGTTATAGCAATCAGCCCCAGCATTTT